The 31 T cell receptor beta chains presented below share a single source sample, sequenced in a study of cytomegalovirus exposure and HLA in healthy donors. The study ran its PCR with 60 Vbeta and 13 Jbeta primers. The assay was immunoSEQ multiplex PCR, and TCRdb's table has in-frame clones only and misses some. The sample yields fewer than 150,000 clones, 75% to 90% seen once. Sequencing was performed on PBMCs. Receptor source: a female donor in good health and CMV-seronegative.

The chain joins TRBV11-2 to TRBJ1-2; 7 nucleotides align to TRBD1. The CDR3 totals 12 residues. Looked up from germline, CDR1 is SGHAT and CDR2 is FQNNGV. V shed 5 bases and J 6 bases; nucleotides not matched to a gene: 3. The CDR3 DNA is TGTGCCAGCAGCGCCAGGGGGGATGGCTACACCTTC. As protein: CASSARGDGYTF.

This clone showed up just a few times. J is TRBJ2-1 and V is TRBV11-2; TRBD2 agrees at 8 bases. Germline V gives CDR1 SGHAT, CDR2 FQNNGV. V dropped 4 bases and J dropped 7; count of bases not matched to a gene: 6. The CDR3 totals 14 residues. CDR3 amino acids: CASSWAGGGNEQFF. CDR3 nucleotides: TGTGCCAGCAGCTGGGCGGGAGGAGGAAATGAGCAGTTCTTC.

The chain has TRBV5-1 and TRBJ2-1; 14 nucleotides line up with TRBD2. Trimming removed 4 bases from V and 5 bases from J; junction bases left unmatched: 2. The CDR3 has 15 amino acids. CDR1 is SGHRS and CDR2 is YFSETQ in the germline V gene. DNA of the CDR3: TGCGCCAGCAGCGGGGGACTAGCGGGAGACAATGAGCAGTTCTTC. This codes for CASSGGLAGDNEQFF. Variable domain in full (rest from reference TRBV5-1 and TRBJ2-1): KAGVTQTPRYLIKTRGQQVTLSCSPISGHRSVSWYQQTPGQGLQFLFEYFSETQRNKGNFPGRFSGRQFSNSRSEMNVSTLELGDSALYLCASSGGLAGDNEQFFGPGTRLTVL.

This chain connects TRBV7-9 to TRBJ2-5, with 7 bases identical to TRBD1. This CDR3 comprises 11 residues. After removal of 7 bases from V and 8 bases from J, the junction contained 4 bases not matched to a gene. From germline, CDR1 is SEHNR and CDR2 FQNEAQ (reference sequence). The CDR3 sequence is CASKGGKTQYF. CDR3 nucleotide sequence: TGTGCCAGCAAAGGGGGCAAAACCCAGTACTTC.

The V gene is TRBV1, the J gene TRBJ2-5; TRBD1, as called in the table, went unchecked against the DNA. TRBV1 is a listed pseudogene. The CDR3 extends over 15 amino acids. CDR3 in DNA: TGCACCAGCAGCCATGAAGGACATTTGGGGGAGACCCAGTACTTC. This codes for CTSSHEGHLGETQYF.

The chain is built from TRBV4-1 and TRBJ1-5, with TRBD1 as a possible D gene (5 bases). There are 17 residues in the CDR3. Germline CDR1 and CDR2: MGHRA and YSYEKL. Between the trimmed V and J ends, which lost 3 bases and 0 bases, there was a span of 15 bases. The CDR3 region is CASSQTHGRVSNQPQHF. The CDR3 DNA sequence: TGCGCCAGCAGCCAGACCCACGGCAGGGTTAGCAATCAGCCCCAGCATTTT.

V and J are TRBV6-1 and TRBJ2-3; a possible D gene is TRBD2 (6 bases). CDR1 is MNHNS and CDR2 is SASEGT in the germline V gene. V gave up 8 bases and J gave up 5 bases, with 14 bases separating them. This CDR3 is 13 amino acids long. The CDR3 reads CASLTGAGDTQYF. The CDR3 nucleotides read TGTGCCAGCTTAACGGGAGCGGGAGATACGCAGTATTTT.

The chain combines TRBV5-1 with TRBJ2-7; 10 nucleotides match TRBD2. J was trimmed by 4 bases and V by 0 bases; bases with no gene match: 13. The germline V gene encodes CDR1 SGHRS and CDR2 YFSETQ. This CDR3 comprises 18 residues. CDR3 sequence: CASSLGLAGALKEYEQYF. The CDR3 coding sequence is TGCGCCAGCAGCTTGGGGCTAGCGGGAGCACTGAAGGAGTACGAGCAGTACTTC.

The J gene is TRBJ1-2, the V gene TRBV9, with D maybe TRBD1 (6 bases). In germline, CDR1 is SGDLS, CDR2 YYNGEE. The CDR3 totals 14 residues. Between the trimmed V and J ends, which lost 0 bases and 4 bases, there was a span of 10 bases. DNA of the CDR3: TGTGCCAGCAGCGTAGTGGGGGCAGCCTATGGCTACACCTTC. It specifies CASSVVGAAYGYTF.

The V gene is TRBV14, the J gene TRBJ2-3, with 7 bases aligning to TRBD2. The CDR3 is 17 residues long. Looked up from germline, CDR1 is SGHDN and CDR2 is FVKESK. The V segment lost 4 bases and the J segment 0 bases; nucleotides outside the gene matches: 10. The CDR3 nucleotides read TGTGCCAGCAGCCGAGACGGGAGGACCCTTAGCACAGATACGCAGTATTTT. Translation: CASSRDGRTLSTDTQYF.

The chain carries TRBV6-7 and TRBJ2-7; D is undetermined. TRBV6-7 is an ORF, with its function uncertain. This CDR3 region has 19 residues. With 2 bases removed from V and 8 bases from J, the gap between germline ends came to 31 bases. CDR3 bases: TGTGCCAGCAGTTACCCCCTAGTTCCGGAGAGGCGCCTGCCCCCAAAGCAGTACTTC. Its translation: CASSYPLVPERRLPPKQYF.

V is TRBV2 and J is TRBJ2-5, with a tentative D call TRBD1 (5 bases). The germline CDR1 and CDR2 sequences are SNHLY and FYNNEI. Trimming took 6 bases from V and 4 from J, leaving 21 bases between them. The CDR3 has 16 amino acids. The CDR3: CASRVTSGAIGETQYF. The CDR3 DNA is TGTGCCAGCAGGGTCACAAGTGGGGCAATAGGAGAGACCCAGTACTTC. Full variable domain (missing parts from reference TRBV2 and TRBJ2-5): EPEVTQTPSHQVTQMGQEVILRCVPISNHLYFYWYRQILGQKVEFLVSFYNNEISEKSEIFDDQFSVERPDGSNFTLKIRSTKLEDSAMYFCASRVTSGAIGETQYFGPGTRLLVL.

The rearrangement links TRBV9 to TRBJ2-3; the match to TRBD1 covers 8 bases. CDR1 and CDR2 from the germline V gene are SGDLS and YYNGEE. V was clipped by 6 bases and J by 4 bases; unmatched bases: 10. This CDR3 contains 15 residues. The DNA for the CDR3 is TGTGCCAGCACCATTGGAACAGGGGGAGCAGATACGCAGTATTTT. It specifies CASTIGTGGADTQYF. The full variable domain, rest sourced from reference TRBV9 and TRBJ2-3, is DSGVTQTPKHLITATGQRVTLRCSPRSGDLSVYWYQQSLDQGLQFLIQYYNGEERAKGNILERFSAQQFPDLHSELNLSSLELGDSALYFCASTIGTGGADTQYFGPGTRLTVL.

The rearrangement uses TRBV28 and TRBJ1-4; a weak D match, TRBD1 (6 bases). The CDR3 has 15 residues. V was cut by 4 bases and J by 4 bases, with 13 bases left in between. From germline, CDR1 is MDHEN and CDR2 SYDVKM. The CDR3 is CASSSGGGLNEKLFF. CDR3 bases: TGTGCCAGCAGTTCCGGGGGGGGCCTTAATGAAAAACTGTTTTTT. The variable domain in full, completed from reference TRBV28 and TRBJ1-4, reads DVKVTQSSRYLVKRTGEKVFLECVQDMDHENMFWYRQDPGLGLRLIYFSYDVKMKEKGDIPEGYSVSREKKERFSLILESASTNQTSMYLCASSSGGGLNEKLFFGSGTQLSVL.

This chain's CDR3 is CASRTSGSPGELFF. The CDR3 DNA is TGTGCCAGCCGGACTAGCGGGAGCCCCGGGGAGCTGTTTTTT. The rearrangement joins TRBV6-5 to TRBJ2-2, with 13 positions matching TRBD2. The CDR3 has 14 residues. Germline CDR1 and CDR2: MNHEY and SVGAGI. The trim removed 8 bases at V and 6 bases at J, leaving 3 bases unmatched.

J is TRBJ2-2 and V is TRBV7-9, with 12 bases aligning to TRBD2. J was trimmed by 5 bases and V by 6 bases; bases with no gene match: 7. Germline values: CDR1 SEHNR, CDR2 FQNEAQ (reference sequence). This CDR3 has 16 amino acids. Here the CDR3 DNA reads TGTGCCAGCAGAAGGACTAGCGGGATAGGTACCGGGGAGCTGTTTTTT. Its translation is CASRRTSGIGTGELFF.

Comment on this clone: The sample contains more than one DNA sequence encoding this CDR3. The chain carries TRBV28 and TRBJ1-1; D might be TRBD1 (5 bases). Per germline, CDR1 MDHEN and CDR2 SYDVKM. The length of the CDR3 is 13 residues. The ends were cut back, 1 base at V and 3 bases at J, with 6 bases in the middle. The CDR3 protein is CASSLSGDTEAFF. CDR3 nucleotides: TGTGCCAGCAGTTTATCGGGGGACACTGAAGCTTTCTTT.

For this clone: The conserved phenylalanine or tryptophan is not found at the CDR3 terminus, so this likely reflects a read error. V is TRBV30 and J is TRBJ2-3; 9 positions agree with TRBD1. The trim removed 4 bases at V and 5 bases at J, leaving 7 bases unmatched. The CDR3 covers 14 residues. Germline CDR1 and CDR2: GTSNPN and SVGIG (reference sequence). CDR3 nucleotide sequence: TGTGCCTGGAAGGACAGGGGATATGAAGATACGCAGTATGTT. It encodes CAWKDRGYEDTQYV.

The chain combines TRBV11-2 with TRBJ1-1; TRBD1 might be the D (6 bases). Per germline, CDR1 SGHAT and CDR2 FQNNGV. The CDR3 has 13 residues. The V gene lost 1 base and the J gene lost 3 bases, with 6 bases spanning the gap. CDR3 region: CASSLAGDTEAFF. The DNA for the CDR3 is TGTGCCAGCAGCTTAGCAGGGGACACTGAAGCTTTCTTT.

The chain carries TRBV6-5 and TRBJ2-5, with D tentatively TRBD2 (6 bases). The V gene lost 1 base and the J gene lost 2 bases, with 11 bases spanning the gap. The CDR3 runs 15 residues. Germline V CDR1 and CDR2: MNHEY, SVGAGI. Written as DNA, the CDR3 is TGTGCCAGCAGTTACTGGGGACTTAAACAAGAGACCCAGTACTTC. Amino acid sequence: CASSYWGLKQETQYF.

The rearrangement links TRBV6-5 to TRBJ1-4; no definite D call. V was cut by 2 bases and J by 11 bases, with 12 bases left in between. Looked up from germline, CDR1 is MNHEY and CDR2 is SVGAGI. The CDR3 runs to 13 residues. The CDR3 nucleotides are TGTGCCAGCAGTTACAAGTACGTGGAGAAACTGTTTTTT. Protein sequence: CASSYKYVEKLFF.

This clone showed up just a few times. This chain connects TRBV4-2 to TRBJ2-3; 12 bases are a match to TRBD2. CDR1 is LGHNA and CDR2 is YNFKEQ in the germline V gene. This CDR3 has 16 residues. The ends lost 1 base at V and 3 bases at J; junction bases unmatched: 2. CDR3 in amino acids: CASSQGTSGKTDTQYF. As DNA, the CDR3 is TGTGCCAGCAGCCAAGGGACTAGCGGGAAAACAGATACGCAGTATTTT.

The chain employs TRBV5-1 and TRBJ2-5, with TRBD1 matching over 9 bases. V lost 5 bases to trimming and J lost 2 bases; unmatched junction nucleotides: 7. Germline V CDR1 and CDR2: SGHRS, YFSETQ. This CDR3 comprises 15 residues. For the CDR3, the DNA is TGCGCCAGCAGGCCACAGGGGGCCGGTCAAGAGACCCAGTACTTC. Its translation: CASRPQGAGQETQYF.

This chain uses TRBV11-2 with TRBJ1-5; D remains ambiguous. This CDR3 region has 15 residues. V lost 1 base and J 7 bases, leaving 14 bases between the germline ends. Germline assignment: CDR1 SGHAT and CDR2 FQNNGV. For the CDR3, the DNA is TGTGCCAGCAGCTTAGGCGGCCTTAAGCGACAGCCCCAGCATTTT. Encoded protein: CASSLGGLKRQPQHF.

The chain joins TRBV29-1 to TRBJ1-2, with 9 bases identical to TRBD1. V lost 5 bases, J lost 7 bases, and 8 bases stayed unmatched. CDR3 size: 13 residues. CDR1 and CDR2 from the germline V gene are SQVTM and ANQGSEA. As DNA, the CDR3 is TGCAGCGTTCTGGACAGGGGTATTCTTGGCTACACCTTC. Residues: CSVLDRGILGYTF.

The chain employs TRBV6-5 and TRBJ1-4; 11 positions match TRBD1. V shed 6 bases, J shed 8 bases, and the junction held 8 bases outside the gene matches. The CDR3 contains 15 residues. Germline CDR1 reads MNHEY; CDR2 reads SVGAGI. For the CDR3, the DNA is TGTGCCAGCAGCCGGACAGGGGGCTTTGGGGAAAAACTGTTTTTT. This codes for CASSRTGGFGEKLFF.

V and J are TRBV7-6 and TRBJ2-7; D might be TRBD2 (5 bases). Germline V gene sequence: CDR1 SGHVS, CDR2 FNYEAQ. This CDR3 region has 13 residues. V was cut by 8 bases and J by 2 bases, with 13 bases left in between. The CDR3 bases are TGTGCCAGCTCCCCTCCGGGAACCTACGAGCAGTACTTC. This codes for CASSPPGTYEQYF.

The CDR3 nucleotides are TGTGCCAGCAGTGACAGGGGGCGCCGGGAGACCCAGTACTTC. Translated, it gives CASSDRGRRETQYF. The chain joins TRBV6-1 to TRBJ2-5, with 8 bases lining up with TRBD1. The trim removed 3 bases at V and 5 bases at J, leaving 5 bases unmatched. The CDR3 is 14 residues long. The germline V gene has CDR1 MNHNS and CDR2 SASEGT.

This sequence joins TRBV11-2 and TRBJ2-1; 8 positions match TRBD2. V shed 0 bases, J shed 7 bases, and the junction held 5 bases outside the gene matches. The length of the CDR3 is 15 residues. Germline lookup yields CDR1 SGHAT and CDR2 FQNNGV. Here the CDR3 DNA reads TGTGCCAGCAGCTTAGATCCCGCTAGCGGGAATGAGCAGTTCTTC. It specifies CASSLDPASGNEQFF.

The V gene is TRBV6-1, the J gene TRBJ2-3, with 10 bases fitting TRBD2. This CDR3 spans 16 amino acids. The junction had 6 bases not matched to a gene; V was cut back by 1 base and J by 5 bases. Germline V gene data show CDR1 as MNHNS and CDR2 as SASEGT. The chain's CDR3 is CASSEGLAGVVDTQYF. CDR3 nucleotide sequence: TGTGCCAGCAGTGAAGGGCTAGCGGGAGTTGTAGATACGCAGTATTTT.

The chain recombines TRBV7-2 with TRBJ2-7; the D gene is possibly TRBD1 (5 bases). There are 14 residues in the CDR3. CDR1 is SGHTA, CDR2 FQGNSA, per germline. V shed 0 bases and J shed 2 bases, with 8 bases lying between them. The CDR3 nucleotides read TGTGCCAGCAGCTTAGCGTGGGGCCCCTACGAGCAGTACTTC. This gives the protein CASSLAWGPYEQYF.